Listed here are 19 T cell receptor beta chains from one sample, sequenced in a study of blood T cell repertoires in COVID-19. Produced via immunoSEQ multiplex PCR; TCRdb's table is partial and in-frame only. The sample yields 150,000 to 200,000 clones, roughly 86% seen once. Sequenced sample: peripheral blood. The receptor set was obtained from a man in his fifties or sixties with COVID-19, enrolled during active disease.

The J gene is TRBJ2-3, the V gene TRBV20-1; D is perhaps TRBD2 (5 bases). This CDR3 comprises 11 residues. CDR1 is DFQATT, CDR2 SNEGSKA, per germline (reference sequence). The CDR3 is CSGIWIDTQYF. For the CDR3, the DNA is TGCAGCGGGATTTGGATAGATACGCAGTATTTT.

The chain is built from TRBV4-3 and TRBJ1-2, with D uncertain. The CDR3 consists of 12 residues. Looked up from germline, CDR1 is LGHNA and CDR2 is YSLEER. Deletions cut 4 bases from V and 4 bases from J, with 7 bases between. CDR3 nucleotide sequence: TGCGCCAGCAGCCCTGGAGGCTATGGCTACACCTTC. It is translated as CASSPGGYGYTF.

This rearrangement joins TRBV5-8 to TRBJ2-7, with D unclear. The CDR3 runs to 15 residues. V shed 4 bases and J shed 4 bases, with 18 bases lying between them. Germline CDR1 and CDR2: SGHTS and YDEGEE. CDR3 loop: CASSPRLLPQYEQYF. Written as DNA, the CDR3 is TGTGCCAGCAGCCCACGTTTGCTCCCACAGTACGAGCAGTACTTC. Combining the CDR3 with reference TRBV5-8 and TRBJ2-7 gives the whole variable domain EAGVTQSPTHLIKTRGQQATLRCSPISGHTSVYWYQQALGLGLQFLLWYDEGEERNRGNFPPRFSGRQFPNYSSELNVNALELEDSALYLCASSPRLLPQYEQYFGPGTRLTVT.

This rearrangement joins TRBV5-1 to TRBJ2-7, with a tentative D call TRBD1 (5 bases). V shed 4 bases and J shed 4 bases, with 9 bases lying between them. This CDR3 spans 12 amino acids. The germline CDR1 and CDR2 sequences are SGHRS and YFSETQ. The CDR3 loop reads CASSGQGYEQYF. The CDR3 DNA is TGCGCCAGCAGCGGCCAGGGTTACGAGCAGTACTTC.

V is TRBV5-4 and J is TRBJ1-5; no definite D call. There are 15 residues in the CDR3. CDR1 is SGHNT and CDR2 is YYREEE in the germline V gene (reference sequence). The V gene lost 5 bases and the J gene lost 4 bases, with 16 bases spanning the gap. CDR3 protein: CASSPGGGLNQPQHF. The CDR3 nucleotides are TGTGCCAGCAGTCCCGGTGGAGGTTTGAATCAGCCCCAGCATTTT.

This clone was recorded once. The V and J genes are TRBV5-5 and TRBJ2-7, with 11 bases identical to TRBD1. With V trimmed by 0 bases and J by 4 bases, 6 bases remained unmatched. The CDR3 runs 16 residues. Germline lookup yields CDR1 SGHKS and CDR2 YYEKEE (reference sequence). The CDR3 nucleotides are TGTGCCAGCAGCTTGGGGTGGGACAGGGGGATTTACGAGCAGTACTTC. Its translation is CASSLGWDRGIYEQYF.

This clone was seen a few times. The CDR3 bases are TGTGCCAGCAGCCAAGATATTACTAGCGGGTTCTACGAGCAGTACTTC. This codes for CASSQDITSGFYEQYF. The chain couples TRBV4-2 to TRBJ2-7; 9 bases are shared with TRBD2. This CDR3 region has 16 residues. Germline CDR1 and CDR2: LGHNA and YNFKEQ. The junction had 6 bases not matched to a gene; V was cut back by 0 bases and J by 3 bases.

The chain carries TRBV18 and TRBJ2-1; a possible D gene is TRBD2 (6 bases). The CDR3 is 15 residues long. In germline, CDR1 is KGHSH, CDR2 LQKENI. V shed 0 bases and J shed 7 bases, with 13 bases lying between them. The DNA for the CDR3 is TGTGCCAGCTCACCACCTGGCGGGGAGTCGAATGAGCAGTTCTTC. This translates into CASSPPGGESNEQFF.

The chain couples TRBV14 to TRBJ1-3; possible D gene TRBD1, 6 bases. The CDR3 loop spans 19 amino acids. Germline V CDR1 and CDR2: SGHDN, FVKESK. V was shortened by 4 bases and J by 4 bases, with 26 bases between the two germline ends. The CDR3 here is CASSLRDTSARSAGNTIYF. CDR3 nucleotides: TGTGCCAGCAGCCTTCGGGACACCTCCGCTAGATCTGCCGGAAACACCATATATTTT.

J is TRBJ1-3 and V is TRBV19; D uncertain. The CDR3 extends over 15 amino acids. Trimming shortened V by 6 bases and J by 0 bases, and 12 bases separated the two germline ends. Germline V gives CDR1 LNHDA, CDR2 SQIVND (reference sequence). The CDR3 coding sequence is TGTGCCAGTAGGATTTCGGGAGTCTCTGGAAACACCATATATTTT. Its translation is CASRISGVSGNTIYF.

The chain joins TRBV10-3 to TRBJ1-3; the D gene is possibly TRBD1 (6 bases). The V and J ends lost 9 bases and 0 bases respectively, with 6 bases between them. The CDR3 covers 12 residues. Germline CDR1 is ENHRY and CDR2 is SYGVKD. CDR3 region: CAIQGSGNTIYF. The CDR3 coding sequence is TGTGCCATACAGGGCTCTGGAAACACCATATATTTT.

The genes are TRBV7-2 and TRBJ1-4, with TRBD1 matching over 8 bases. V shed 2 bases and J 4 bases; nucleotides not matched to a gene: 9. Germline CDR1 and CDR2: SGHTA and FQGNSA. This CDR3 is 17 amino acids long. The CDR3 nucleotides are TGTGCCAGCAGCTTAATGGGGCAGGGGGCAATTAATGAAAAACTGTTTTTT. Its translation: CASSLMGQGAINEKLFF.

This chain joins TRBV28 and TRBJ2-7; 10 bases are a match to TRBD1. V dropped 6 bases and J dropped 2; count of bases not matched to a gene: 4. The germline CDR1 and CDR2 sequences are MDHEN and SYDVKM. The CDR3 is 14 amino acids. The CDR3 coding sequence is TGTGCCAGCAGAACCGGGACAGGGGCCTACGAGCAGTACTTC. Translating it yields CASRTGTGAYEQYF.

This clone was picked up a small number of times. The gene calls are TRBV6-2 or TRBV6-3 and TRBJ1-5; TRBD1 agrees at 9 bases. The CDR3 has 15 amino acids. Losses at the gene ends were 4 bases for V and 3 bases for J; bases not matched to a gene: 4. Germline V CDR1 and CDR2: MNHEY, SVGEGT. The CDR3 protein is CASSFWDRANQPQHF. DNA for the CDR3: TGTGCCAGCAGTTTTTGGGACAGGGCCAATCAGCCCCAGCATTTT.

The rearrangement joins TRBV28 to TRBJ1-2; D unclear. V was trimmed by 10 bases and J by 4 bases, leaving 16 bases between them. The CDR3 is 13 residues long. The germline V gene has CDR1 MDHEN and CDR2 SYDVKM. In nucleotides, the CDR3 is TGTGCCACTTCGTCGGAACAGATCTATGGCTACACCTTC. It translates to CATSSEQIYGYTF.

The J gene is TRBJ1-2, the V gene TRBV6-2 or TRBV6-3; D is uncertain. The germline gives CDR1 MNHEY, CDR2 SVGEGT. This CDR3 spans 16 amino acids. Trimming took 4 bases from V and 2 from J, leaving 17 bases between them. The CDR3 here is CASSSLRVGLNYGYTF. For the CDR3, the DNA is TGTGCCAGCAGTTCGCTGCGGGTCGGACTAAACTATGGCTACACCTTC.

This chain links TRBV5-5 with TRBJ1-5, with D possibly TRBD1 on 5 matching bases. V lost 2 bases and J lost 2, with 8 bases in between. Germline CDR1 is SGHKS and CDR2 is YYEKEE (reference sequence). The CDR3 is 14 residues long. CDR3 amino acids: CASSLSGGNQPQHF. CDR3 coding DNA: TGTGCCAGCAGCTTATCGGGGGGCAATCAGCCCCAGCATTTT. The entire variable domain, with the rest obtained from reference TRBV5-5 and TRBJ1-5, is as follows: DAGVTQSPTHLIKTRGQQVTLRCSPISGHKSVSWYQQVLGQGPQFIFQYYEKEERGRGNFPDRFSARQFPNYSSELNVNALLLGDSALYLCASSLSGGNQPQHFGDGTRLSIL.

V is TRBV28 and J is TRBJ2-6, with 10 bases aligning to TRBD1. Germline V gives CDR1 MDHEN, CDR2 SYDVKM. The V and J ends lost 6 bases and 0 bases, in that order; junction bases with no gene match: 2. CDR3 length: 16 amino acids. CDR3 sequence reads: CASRGTGDSGANVLTF. In nucleotides, the CDR3 is TGTGCCAGCAGGGGGACAGGGGACTCTGGGGCCAACGTCCTGACTTTC.

The chain has TRBV18 and TRBJ2-3; 8 bases line up with TRBD2. The CDR3 totals 15 residues. V lost 6 bases and J lost 0; bases outside the gene matches: 5. CDR1 and CDR2 from the germline V gene are KGHSH and LQKENI. CDR3 region: CASSILAVSTDTQYF. CDR3 in DNA: TGTGCCAGCTCTATACTAGCGGTGAGCACAGATACGCAGTATTTT.